This T cell receptor beta chain was obtained from a study of blood T cell repertoires in COVID-19. Study-level information: PBMCs, B-cell-depleted T cells, or T cells were the source of the cDNA or gDNA that made up the material.

Method: immunoSEQ multiplex PCR; TCRdb's copy keeps in-frame clones and lacks some. The sample gives approximately 160,000 clones, roughly four fifths of which show up once; 11% is in the top ten. The CDR3 sequence is 13 residues long. Sequenced sample: peripheral blood. This chain uses TRBV21-1 with TRBJ1-4. TRBV21-1 is tagged as a pseudogene. This sequence originates from a man aged 55 to 70 with active or convalescent COVID-19. CDR3 loop: CATAEGENEKLFF. CDR3 nucleotide sequence: TGTGCCACAGCGGAGGGCGAGAATGAAAAACTGTTTTTT.